The 30 T cell receptor beta chains reported below all come from one sample, sequenced in a study of T cells after yellow fever vaccination (dated by TCRdb to between 2017 and 2020). The library was generated by 5' RACE. The listed sequencing device is Illumina NovaSeq 6000. Clones were called with MiXCR by TCRdb after fastp trimmed the public reads at Q25, and only in-frame beta chains were retained. Rows with a matching CDR3 protein are joined into one entry that keeps the most common DNA and genes. Counted in this sample were around 300,000 distinct CDR3 sequences; about 4% of them appeared once. The biggest ten clones account for around 24% of the sample. The treatment or condition tag for this specimen amounts to: live attenuated yellow fever vaccine strain. Specimen: PBMCs, collected 5 days after the yellow fever booster vaccination. Receptors were obtained from a man aged 18-30 years who received the YFV17D yellow fever vaccine.

The V and J genes are TRBV18 and TRBJ2-7; TRBD1 matches at 8 bases. This CDR3 is 14 amino acids long. CDR1 and CDR2 (germline): KGHSH, LQKENI. Germline trimming cut 5 bases from V and 1 base from J; bases unmatched to any gene: 4. This CDR3 is CASSNTGGSYEQYF. The CDR3 coding sequence is TGTGCCAGCTCAAACACAGGGGGATCCTACGAGCAGTACTTC.

The chain recombines TRBV7-8 with TRBJ2-2; D unresolved. Germline-derived CDR1 and CDR2 are SGHVS and FQNEAQ. Trimming took 3 bases from V and 1 from J, leaving 9 bases between them. The CDR3 length is 15 residues. Here the CDR3 DNA reads TGTGCCAGCAGCTTTTCACGGCTGAACACCGGGGAGCTGTTTTTT. Residues: CASSFSRLNTGELFF.

This clonotype was recorded a few times. This chain joins TRBV20-1 and TRBJ1-5; 8 bases are shared with TRBD1. Germline assignment: CDR1 DFQATT and CDR2 SNEGSKA (reference sequence). The trim removed 5 bases at V and 0 bases at J, leaving 9 bases unmatched. The CDR3 consists of 16 residues. The CDR3 is CSAFRTGIGSNQPQHF. CDR3 in DNA: TGCAGTGCTTTCCGGACAGGGATCGGTAGCAATCAGCCCCAGCATTTT.

The chain couples TRBV7-6 to TRBJ1-2; D is possibly TRBD1 (5 bases). Germline loops: CDR1 SGHVS, CDR2 FNYEAQ. V was pared by 4 bases and J by 5 bases, with 14 bases between. This CDR3 spans 14 amino acids. As DNA, the CDR3 is TGTGCCAGCAGCTCCGGGGCCAGGGTGTATGGCTACACCTTC. It is translated as CASSSGARVYGYTF.

This clonotype was detected ten times or more. The rearrangement links TRBV21-1 to TRBJ2-7; the D call of TRBD1 is as the table states it, not checked on the DNA. TRBV21-1 is noted as a pseudogene. This CDR3 spans 14 amino acids. CDR3 bases: TGTGCCAGCAGCAAGGAGACAGTTTTCTACGAGCAGTACTTC. Encoded protein: CASSKETVFYEQYF.

For the CDR3, the DNA is TGTGCCACGGGCCAAGTCGAGACCCAGTACTTC. This translates into CATGQVETQYF. The chain is built from TRBV10-3 and TRBJ2-5, with D unclear. CDR1 ENHRY and CDR2 SYGVKD come from the germline V gene. V was trimmed by 10 bases and J by 5 bases, leaving 11 bases between them. The CDR3 has 11 amino acids.

This clonotype has ten or more counts. The rearrangement links TRBV11-1 to TRBJ1-3; possible D gene TRBD1, 6 bases. CDR1 SGHAT and CDR2 FQDESV come from the germline V gene (reference sequence). The CDR3 has 14 residues. The germline V and J ends were trimmed by 2 bases and 4 bases, with 9 bases remaining between them. CDR3 coding DNA: TGTGCCAGCAGCTTATCAGGGGACGGAAACACCATATATTTT. It codes for CASSLSGDGNTIYF.

This clonotype was detected many times. The chain carries TRBV29-1 and TRBJ1-2; unclear D gene. Trimming left V 4 bases short and J 4 bases short, with 13 bases between. Germline loops: CDR1 SQVTM, CDR2 ANQGSEA. The CDR3 is made up of 13 amino acids. The CDR3 loop is CSVGGIGRYGYTF. DNA of the CDR3: TGCAGCGTTGGGGGAATAGGGCGCTATGGCTACACCTTC.

This clonotype has more than one count but fewer than ten. The chain couples TRBV2 to TRBJ2-3, with 8 nucleotides matching TRBD1. There are 13 residues in the CDR3. The junction had 9 bases not matched to a gene; V was cut back by 10 bases and J by 6 bases. CDR1 is SNHLY, CDR2 FYNNEI, per germline. The chain's CDR3 is CAISTGEADTQYF. CDR3 nucleotides: TGTGCCATCTCGACAGGGGAGGCCGATACGCAGTATTTT.

The chain combines TRBV7-3 with TRBJ1-2; tentatively, D is TRBD1 (6 bases). Germline V gene sequence: CDR1 SGHTA, CDR2 FQGTGA. This CDR3 is 15 amino acids long. V shed 4 bases and J shed 6 bases, with 18 bases lying between them. The CDR3 DNA sequence: TGTGCCAGCAGCTCCGCCGGGGGCCCACGGGATGGCTACACCTTC. Its translation: CASSSAGGPRDGYTF.

In regard to this clonotype: Since a much larger clone is just one base distant, this may be a read error. Here the CDR3 reads CSARVQTGTDTQYF. In DNA, the CDR3 is TGCAGTGCTAGAGTACAGACCGGCACAGATACGCAGTATTTT. V is TRBV20-1 and J is TRBJ2-3; D gene uncertain. Germline-derived CDR1 and CDR2 are DFQATT and SNEGSKA (reference sequence). V was cut by 1 base and J by 1 base, with 9 bases left in between. The length of the CDR3 is 14 residues.

In its sample, this clonotype was seen a few times. The CDR3 DNA sequence: TGTGCCAGCAGAAGTCTCCGGACGGACACAGATACGCAGTATTTT. Translating it yields CASRSLRTDTDTQYF. The chain links TRBV2 to TRBJ2-3; D is undetermined. CDR3 size: 15 residues. V gave up 6 bases and J gave up 2 bases, with 15 bases separating them. Germline V lookup: CDR1 SNHLY, CDR2 FYNNEI.

A few counts support this clonotype. The V and J genes are TRBV9 and TRBJ1-5, with unresolved D. Looked up from germline, CDR1 is SGDLS and CDR2 is YYNGEE. Trimming cost V 0 bases and J 2 bases, with 9 bases left between them. The CDR3 is 15 amino acids. For the CDR3, the DNA is TGTGCCAGCAGCGTAGGGAGCCATCGCAATCAGCCCCAGCATTTT. Protein: CASSVGSHRNQPQHF.

The CDR3 reads CASNRTGVYNQPQHF. DNA for the CDR3: TGTGCCAGCAACCGGACAGGGGTTTACAATCAGCCCCAGCATTTT. The gene calls are TRBV6-1 and TRBJ1-5; 9 nucleotides line up with TRBD1. V lost 7 bases to trimming and J lost 3 bases; unmatched junction nucleotides: 7. Looked up from germline, CDR1 is MNHNS and CDR2 is SASEGT. There are 15 residues in the CDR3.

V and J are TRBV7-2 and TRBJ1-2, with D perhaps TRBD1 (6 bases). Trimming stripped 5 bases from V and 4 bases from J, with 17 bases between. Germline V gene lookup returns CDR1 SGHTA and CDR2 FQGNSA. The CDR3 runs to 15 residues. CDR3 sequence (DNA): TGTGCCAGCAGCATCAACAGGGAAGCTTTCTATGGCTACACCTTC. Translation gives CASSINREAFYGYTF.

The table lists this clonotype with many counts. The chain combines TRBV5-1 with TRBJ1-1; no definite D call. The CDR3 is made up of 14 amino acids. The germline V gene has CDR1 SGHRS and CDR2 YFSETQ. Deletions cut 4 bases from V and 1 base from J, with 11 bases between. CDR3 region: CASSLSPGNTEAFF. Written as DNA, the CDR3 is TGCGCCAGCAGCCTAAGTCCGGGGAACACTGAAGCTTTCTTT.

This clonotype appeared a few times. The chain joins TRBV30 to TRBJ2-6; D may match TRBD1 or TRBD2 (7 bases each). V was shortened by 7 bases and J by 2 bases, with 15 bases between the two germline ends. In germline, CDR1 is GTSNPN, CDR2 SVGIG (reference sequence). The CDR3 runs to 15 residues. DNA of the CDR3: TGTGCCTCCGGGGAGGGGGCCACTGGGGCCAACGTCCTGACTTTC. This gives the protein CASGEGATGANVLTF.

In its sample, this clonotype was seen a few times. The chain links TRBV5-1 to TRBJ2-1; maybe TRBD1 (6 bases). V lost 4 bases to trimming and J lost 1 base, with 12 bases between them. This CDR3 has 15 amino acids. Germline lookup yields CDR1 SGHRS and CDR2 YFSETQ. The CDR3 region has the DNA TGCGCCAGCAGCCCAACAGGGCAGTCCTACAATGAGCAGTTCTTC. Translated, it gives CASSPTGQSYNEQFF.

This clonotype was picked up a small number of times. This chain connects TRBV4-3 to TRBJ2-5, with TRBD2 matching 11 bases. The CDR3 loop spans 15 amino acids. V gave up 3 bases and J gave up 5 bases; unmatched junction bases: 5. The germline CDR1 and CDR2 sequences are LGHNA and YSLEER. CDR3 sequence reads: CASSHLAGGRETQYF. The CDR3 DNA sequence: TGCGCCAGCAGCCACCTAGCGGGGGGCCGGGAGACCCAGTACTTC.

This clonotype was picked up many times. This chain links TRBV7-9 with TRBJ2-5, with D perhaps matching TRBD1 (6 bases). Germline V lookup: CDR1 SEHNR, CDR2 FQNEAQ (reference sequence). This CDR3 is 15 amino acids long. The V end was cut by 1 base, the J end by 2 bases, with 11 bases between. The CDR3 reads CASSLEGTSQETQYF. In DNA, the CDR3 is TGTGCCAGCAGCTTAGAAGGGACATCACAAGAGACCCAGTACTTC. Combining the CDR3 with reference TRBV7-9 and TRBJ2-5 gives the whole variable domain DTGVSQNPRHKITKRGQNVTFRCDPISEHNRLYWYRQTLGQGPEFLTYFQNEAQLEKSRLLSDRFSAERPKGSFSTLEIQRTEQGDSAMYLCASSLEGTSQETQYFGPGTRLLVL.

This chain joins TRBV7-2 and TRBJ1-6, with a possible D match to TRBD1 (5 bases). Trimming cost V 7 bases and J 7 bases, with 14 bases left between them. The CDR3 has 14 residues. Looked up from germline, CDR1 is SGHTA and CDR2 is FQGNSA. The CDR3: CASTPTDVNSPLHF. CDR3 in DNA: TGTGCCAGCACCCCGACAGATGTGAATTCACCCCTCCACTTT.

In this sample, this clonotype turned up a few times. J is TRBJ2-1 and V is TRBV5-1; 10 bases agree with TRBD2. Germline loops: CDR1 SGHRS, CDR2 YFSETQ. The V segment lost 4 bases and the J segment 4 bases; nucleotides outside the gene matches: 8. The CDR3 loop spans 16 amino acids. As DNA, the CDR3 is TGCGCCAGCAGCACGGTGCTAGCGGGGGAGTACAATGAGCAGTTCTTC. Its protein is CASSTVLAGEYNEQFF.

The chain combines TRBV5-6 with TRBJ1-1; D gene uncertain. The CDR3 covers 13 residues. The V gene's germline CDR1 is SGHDT and CDR2 YYEEEE. The ends were cut back, 1 base at V and 8 bases at J, with 12 bases in the middle. In nucleotides, the CDR3 is TGTGCCAGCAGCTTGAGGCGTGCCAGAGAAGCTTTCTTT. Its translation is CASSLRRAREAFF.

The genes are TRBV12-3 or TRBV12-4 and TRBJ1-1; 7 nucleotides align to TRBD1. This CDR3 region has 14 residues. V lost 7 bases and J lost 2; bases outside the gene matches: 7. This chain's CDR3 is CASNPGTDNTEAFF. For the CDR3, the DNA is TGTGCCAGCAACCCCGGGACAGATAACACTGAAGCTTTCTTT.

The CDR3 bases are TGTGCCAGCAGGAGGGAACATAGCACAGATACGCAGTATTTT. This translates into CASRREHSTDTQYF. This chain uses TRBV7-9 with TRBJ2-3; a weak D match, TRBD2 (5 bases). CDR3 length equals 14 residues. Germline V lookup: CDR1 SEHNR, CDR2 FQNEAQ (reference sequence). V was shortened by 6 bases and J by 0 bases, with 10 bases between the two germline ends.

J is TRBJ2-5 and V is TRBV5-4, with 8 bases matching TRBD2. Germline V lookup: CDR1 SGHNT, CDR2 YYREEE (reference sequence). J was trimmed by 5 bases and V by 0 bases; bases with no gene match: 9. There are 16 residues in the CDR3. CDR3 nucleotides: TGTGCCAGCAGCTTGGGGTCGCGGGGGGCCTGGGAGACCCAGTACTTC. Its protein is CASSLGSRGAWETQYF.

This chain links TRBV7-9 with TRBJ2-1; D possibly uses TRBD1 or TRBD2 (5 bases each). Germline V gene lookup returns CDR1 SEHNR and CDR2 FQNEAQ (reference sequence). Trimming pared 5 bases from V and 4 bases from J, leaving 18 bases between. The CDR3 has 16 residues. The CDR3 protein is CASSQDVGDLYNEQFF. The CDR3, as DNA: TGTGCCAGCAGCCAGGATGTGGGGGACCTATACAATGAGCAGTTCTTC.

This clonotype appeared a few times. This chain connects TRBV11-1 to TRBJ2-5; TRBD1 matches at 9 bases. V shed 1 base, J shed 5 bases, and the junction held 5 bases outside the gene matches. Germline CDR1 SGHAT, CDR2 FQDESV (reference sequence). CDR3 size: 15 residues. CDR3 sequence (DNA): TGTGCCAGCAGCTTAGGCACAGGGGGCTGGGAGACCCAGTACTTC. It specifies CASSLGTGGWETQYF. Complete variable domain (other parts from reference TRBV11-1 and TRBJ2-5): EAEVAQSPRYKITEKSQAVAFWCDPISGHATLYWYRQILGQGPELLVQFQDESVVDDSQLPKDRFSAERLKGVDSTLKIQPAELGDSAMYLCASSLGTGGWETQYFGPGTRLLVL.

The chain employs TRBV10-3 and TRBJ2-3; 7 bases match TRBD2. The J segment lost 6 bases and the V segment lost 10 bases, leaving 22 bases of the junction unmatched. Germline V gene data show CDR1 as ENHRY and CDR2 as SYGVKD. CDR3 size: 17 residues. Here the CDR3 reads CASSGGTPSGVRDTQYF. The CDR3 DNA follows: TGTGCCAGCTCGGGGGGAACACCGTCTGGGGTGAGGGATACGCAGTATTTT.

This CDR3 reads CASNAGGTENTEAFF. The DNA of the CDR3 is TGTGCCAGCAATGCAGGGGGGACAGAAAACACTGAAGCTTTCTTT. The chain joins TRBV6-5 to TRBJ1-1; 7 nucleotides line up with TRBD1. Germline assignment: CDR1 MNHEY and CDR2 SVGAGI. With V trimmed by 7 bases and J by 2 bases, 10 bases remained unmatched. The CDR3 extends over 15 amino acids.